A single sample is the source of the 30 T cell receptor beta chains below, sequenced in a study of blood T cell repertoires in COVID-19. Only in-frame clones appear in the TCRdb table, and some are missing; sequencing was by immunoSEQ multiplex PCR. The table lists 150,000 to 170,000 clones, roughly nine tenths of them singletons. The specimen sequenced was peripheral blood. The receptors were gathered from a man between 50 and 59 years old with acute or convalescent COVID-19.

The chain joins TRBV4-1 to TRBJ1-4; maybe TRBD1 (6 bases). This CDR3 region has 14 residues. V was pared by 2 bases and J by 14 bases, with 18 bases between. The germline gives CDR1 MGHRA, CDR2 YSYEKL. The CDR3 sequence is CASSQRPGTNFLFF. The DNA for the CDR3 is TGCGCCAGCAGCCAACGACCAGGGACAAATTTCCTGTTTTTT.

This chain links TRBV15 with TRBJ2-2; 11 nucleotides align to TRBD2. This CDR3 is built from 17 residues. Germline-derived CDR1 and CDR2 are LNHNV and YYDKDF (reference sequence). The junction had 9 bases not matched to a gene; V was cut back by 1 base and J by 8 bases. The CDR3 nucleotides are TGTGCCACCAGCAGAGTCCGTGGTAGCGGGGGGGCTGGGGAGCTGTTTTTT. This encodes CATSRVRGSGGAGELFF.

This chain links TRBV27 with TRBJ2-2; 9 bases agree with TRBD2. The CDR3 runs 16 residues. CDR1 and CDR2 from the germline V gene are MNHEY and SMNVEV (reference sequence). Trimming at V came to 7 bases and at J to 3 bases, leaving 9 bases not matched to a gene. Here the CDR3 reads CASTNWAGGDTGELFF. The CDR3 nucleotides read TGTGCCAGCACCAATTGGGCGGGAGGGGACACCGGGGAGCTGTTTTTT.

This clone occurred a few times. The chain joins TRBV3-1 (or the pseudogene TRBV3-2) to TRBJ2-7; TRBD2 matches 8 bases. Germline CDR1 and CDR2: LGHDT and YNNKEL (reference sequence). V gave up 4 bases and J gave up 8 bases; unmatched junction bases: 10. The CDR3 is 14 residues long. CDR3: CASSPGGAGVKQYF. In DNA form, the CDR3 reads TGTGCCAGCAGCCCAGGAGGAGCGGGAGTTAAGCAGTACTTC.

The genes are TRBV18 and TRBJ2-2, with D perhaps matching TRBD1 (6 bases). V lost 6 bases and J lost 0, with 14 bases in between. The CDR3 length is 16 residues. The germline CDR1 and CDR2 sequences are KGHSH and LQKENI. CDR3 in DNA: TGTGCCAGCTCGCCCAGGGACAAAACGAACACCGGGGAGCTGTTTTTT. Translating gives CASSPRDKTNTGELFF.

The V gene is TRBV20-1, the J gene TRBJ2-3, with D unresolved. Trimming removed 5 bases at V and 5 bases at J, with 8 bases between. Germline CDR1 DFQATT, CDR2 SNEGSKA (reference sequence). The CDR3 is made up of 11 amino acids. The CDR3: CSAGLEDTQYF. The CDR3 region has the DNA TGCAGTGCTGGTCTAGAAGATACGCAGTATTTT.

V and J are TRBV5-1 and TRBJ1-6; tentative D call: TRBD1 (5 bases). Germline V CDR1 and CDR2: SGHRS, YFSETQ. The CDR3 is made up of 13 amino acids. V lost 5 bases and J lost 8, with 11 bases in between. The CDR3 protein is CASSVGEDSPLHF. The CDR3 DNA reads as TGCGCCAGCAGTGTAGGGGAGGATTCACCCCTCCACTTT.

The rearrangement uses TRBV7-3 and TRBJ2-2, with D possibly matching TRBD1 (5 bases). The CDR3 runs 16 residues. V was pared by 5 bases and J by 6 bases, with 19 bases between. CDR1 and CDR2 from the germline V gene are SGHTA and FQGTGA. CDR3 in DNA: TGTGCCAGCAGCCTGGGGCTTGGGTCGAATCCCGGGGAGCTGTTTTTT. Translation gives CASSLGLGSNPGELFF.

J is TRBJ2-3 and V is TRBV20-1; 9 bases map to TRBD2. Germline trimming cut 3 bases from V and 0 bases from J; bases unmatched to any gene: 7. The CDR3 covers 16 residues. Germline V gene data show CDR1 as DFQATT and CDR2 as SNEGSKA (reference sequence). CDR3 region: CSASDRLAGSTDTQYF. Written as DNA, the CDR3 is TGCAGTGCTAGTGACCGTCTAGCGGGGAGCACAGATACGCAGTATTTT.

This chain joins TRBV30 and TRBJ1-5; TRBD1 agrees at 11 bases. This CDR3 is built from 14 residues. V shed 2 bases, J shed 5 bases, and the junction held 2 bases outside the gene matches. Germline V gene sequence: CDR1 GTSNPN, CDR2 SVGIG (reference sequence). CDR3 amino acids: CAWSRDRGDQPQHF. CDR3 DNA sequence: TGTGCCTGGAGTCGGGACAGGGGGGATCAGCCCCAGCATTTT.

The gene calls are TRBV6-1 and TRBJ2-1; TRBD1 aligns across 10 bases. V was clipped by 2 bases and J by 11 bases; unmatched bases: 12. The CDR3 length is 16 residues. Per the germline V gene, CDR1 is MNHNS and CDR2 is SASEGT. This chain's CDR3 is CASSETPGTGAHKQFF. The CDR3 DNA is TGTGCCAGCAGTGAAACTCCCGGGACAGGGGCCCATAAGCAGTTCTTC.

The chain has TRBV24-1 and TRBJ1-2; unclear D gene. This CDR3 has 12 residues. CDR1 is KGHDR and CDR2 is SFDVKD in the germline V gene. With 3 bases removed from V and 7 bases from J, the gap between germline ends came to 8 bases. Here the CDR3 DNA reads TGTGCCACCAGTGATGGTACTTCTGGCTACACCTTC. This sequence encodes CATSDGTSGYTF.

This clone occurred a few times. The gene calls are TRBV28 and TRBJ1-1; TRBD1 might be the D (5 bases). V lost 1 base to trimming and J lost 0 bases, with 15 bases between them. This CDR3 has 17 amino acids. CDR1 MDHEN and CDR2 SYDVKM come from the germline V gene. CDR3 sequence: CASSLSTAGFLNTEAFF. The CDR3 DNA sequence: TGTGCCAGCAGTTTATCCACGGCAGGGTTTCTGAACACTGAAGCTTTCTTT. Full variable domain (rest looked up from reference TRBV28 and TRBJ1-1): DVKVTQSSRYLVKRTGEKVFLECVQDMDHENMFWYRQDPGLGLRLIYFSYDVKMKEKGDIPEGYSVSREKKERFSLILESASTNQTSMYLCASSLSTAGFLNTEAFFGQGTRLTVV.

The V call is TRBV15, the J call TRBJ2-2; D gene uncertain. Germline CDR1 reads LNHNV; CDR2 reads YYDKDF (reference sequence). V lost 0 bases and J lost 0, with 8 bases in between. CDR3 length: 16 amino acids. This CDR3 is CATSRETLANTGELFF. In DNA form, the CDR3 reads TGTGCCACCAGCAGAGAGACATTAGCGAACACCGGGGAGCTGTTTTTT.

This clone was seen only once. The chain recombines TRBV29-1 with TRBJ1-1, with a possible D match to TRBD1 (6 bases). The CDR3 spans 12 residues. Trimming left V 7 bases short and J 6 bases short, with 15 bases between. Germline-derived CDR1 and CDR2 are SQVTM and ANQGSEA. CDR3 nucleotide sequence: TGCAGCGAGGTTAGGGGGGGCCCTGAAGCTTTCTTT. Protein product: CSEVRGGPEAFF.

The chain carries TRBV12-3 or TRBV12-4 and TRBJ1-5, with D uncertain. V lost 2 bases and J lost 7, with 9 bases in between. CDR3 length: 13 amino acids. CDR3 in DNA: TGTGCCAGCAGTTTAAGACATCCCCAGCCCCAGCATTTT. This sequence encodes CASSLRHPQPQHF.

CDR3 loop: CASSLVGTARRDEQFF. DNA for the CDR3: TGTGCCAGCAGCTTAGTAGGGACAGCCCGCCGGGATGAGCAGTTCTTC. V is TRBV7-2 and J is TRBJ2-1; 7 bases are a match to TRBD1. V was clipped by 1 base and J by 8 bases; unmatched bases: 11. Per the germline V gene, CDR1 is SGHTA and CDR2 is FQGNSA. This CDR3 region has 16 residues.

J is TRBJ1-5 and V is TRBV28; 7 nucleotides match TRBD1. Germline CDR1 is MDHEN and CDR2 is SYDVKM. With V trimmed by 6 bases and J by 3 bases, 5 bases remained unmatched. The CDR3 has 14 residues. The CDR3 bases are TGTGCCAGCAGCGGGACAGTTTACAATCAGCCCCAGCATTTT. It codes for CASSGTVYNQPQHF.

This CDR3 reads CASSTLGFGIYGYTF. DNA of the CDR3: TGTGCCAGCAGCACTCTCGGGTTCGGGATCTATGGCTACACCTTC. The V call is TRBV28, the J call TRBJ1-2; D gene ambiguous. Trimming took 6 bases from V and 4 from J, leaving 18 bases between them. Germline V gene sequence: CDR1 MDHEN, CDR2 SYDVKM. The CDR3 is 15 amino acids.

The chain combines TRBV6-2 or TRBV6-3 with TRBJ2-3; 10 nucleotides line up with TRBD1. J gave up 5 bases and V 2 bases, and 4 bases lay outside the gene matches. Germline CDR1 MNHEY, CDR2 SVGEGT. The CDR3 contains 15 residues. The CDR3 reads CASSYGDRGEDTQYF. DNA of the CDR3: TGTGCCAGCAGTTACGGGGACAGGGGCGAAGATACGCAGTATTTT.

The rearrangement links TRBV6-5 to TRBJ2-1; tentatively, D is TRBD2 (6 bases). From germline, CDR1 is MNHEY and CDR2 SVGAGI. V shed 3 bases and J shed 6 bases, with 12 bases lying between them. The CDR3 runs to 14 residues. Written as DNA, the CDR3 is TGTGCCAGCAGTTATTTTCAGGGAGGCAATGAGCAGTTCTTC. Its translation: CASSYFQGGNEQFF.

The rearrangement uses TRBV28 and TRBJ2-7, with a weak D call TRBD1 (5 bases). The CDR3 runs 11 residues. V dropped 2 bases and J dropped 6 bases, with 5 bases sitting between them. Germline V gene sequence: CDR1 MDHEN, CDR2 SYDVKM. CDR3 in amino acids: CASSLTGEQYF. The CDR3 coding sequence is TGTGCCAGCAGTTTAACAGGCGAGCAGTACTTC.

The chain links TRBV6-5 to TRBJ1-2, with D unresolved. This CDR3 has 14 amino acids. CDR1 MNHEY and CDR2 SVGAGI come from the germline V gene. V lost 4 bases to trimming and J lost 0 bases, with 9 bases between them. The CDR3 DNA follows: TGTGCCAGCAGTTCGGTACTATCTAACTATGGCTACACCTTC. Translating gives CASSSVLSNYGYTF.

The V call is TRBV5-4, the J call TRBJ2-1; D is perhaps TRBD1 (6 bases). The germline V gene encodes CDR1 SGHNT and CDR2 YYREEE (reference sequence). The ends were cut back, 0 bases at V and 0 bases at J, with 10 bases in the middle. The CDR3 is made up of 16 amino acids. CDR3 bases: TGTGCCAGCAGCTTGGGGGGGCCGGGCTCCTACAATGAGCAGTTCTTC. Its protein is CASSLGGPGSYNEQFF.

J is TRBJ2-6 and V is TRBV5-4, with D maybe TRBD2 (5 bases). This CDR3 spans 13 amino acids. The V end lost 7 bases, the J end lost 2 bases, and 7 bases lay between the germline ends. The germline V gene encodes CDR1 SGHNT and CDR2 YYREEE (reference sequence). The CDR3 region has the DNA TGTGCCAGCCGGGATACTGGGGCCAACGTCCTGACTTTC. Translation: CASRDTGANVLTF.

The gene calls are TRBV7-9 and TRBJ1-1, with a possible D match to TRBD1 (6 bases). V lost 0 bases to trimming and J lost 5 bases, with 16 bases between them. This CDR3 comprises 16 residues. Germline CDR1 SEHNR, CDR2 FQNEAQ (reference sequence). The DNA of the CDR3 is TGTGCCAGCAGCTTAGCGCAGCTGGGGGCGAGGACTGAAGCTTTCTTT. This gives the protein CASSLAQLGARTEAFF.

The chain joins TRBV9 to TRBJ1-2; D unclear. The CDR3 sequence is 14 residues long. Trimming took off 4 bases at V and 4 bases at J, with 14 bases between the two ends. Germline loops: CDR1 SGDLS, CDR2 YYNGEE. The CDR3 here is CASSLTAEGYGYTF. CDR3 coding DNA: TGTGCCAGCAGCCTGACGGCGGAGGGCTATGGCTACACCTTC.

This chain connects TRBV27 to TRBJ2-7; D is unclear. Germline V CDR1 and CDR2: MNHEY, SMNVEV (reference sequence). The CDR3 consists of 13 residues. V was shortened by 4 bases and J by 0 bases, with 7 bases between the two germline ends. The CDR3 DNA is TGTGCCAGCAGTTACACACCCTCCTACGAGCAGTACTTC. This gives the protein CASSYTPSYEQYF.

This chain joins TRBV10-2 and TRBJ1-1, with D possibly being TRBD1 (5 bases). Per germline, CDR1 WSHSY and CDR2 SAAADI. The CDR3 extends over 16 amino acids. V was shortened by 3 bases and J by 1 base, with 15 bases between the two germline ends. As DNA, the CDR3 is TGCGCCAGCAGTGACCTAGGCCTCGGGGGGAACACTGAAGCTTTCTTT. As protein: CASSDLGLGGNTEAFF.

This clone was found once. The chain recombines TRBV28 with TRBJ1-2; D is possibly TRBD1 (6 bases). CDR3 length: 13 amino acids. CDR1 is MDHEN and CDR2 is SYDVKM in the germline V gene. V lost 8 bases to trimming and J lost 4 bases, with 14 bases between them. CDR3 amino acids: CASGGQRFYGYTF. The CDR3 DNA is TGTGCCAGCGGAGGACAGCGCTTCTATGGCTACACCTTC.